This T cell receptor (beta chain) came from a study of blood T cell repertoires in COVID-19. Overall study context: Sites across the United States, Italy and Spain contributed samples from acute and convalescent COVID-19. The cDNA or gDNA used as material had been derived from T cells, B-cell-depleted T cells, or PBMCs.

The study drew participants aged about 18 to 90 years from about two dozen US areas. Source study methods: Reference gene primer amplification in the assay estimated nucleated cell counts. Profiling relied on immunoSEQ multiplex PCR, and the TCRdb table lists in-frame clones only, not all of them. The V and J calls and clone size are taken from that table; D and trimming were inferred from the DNA. The sample yields 120,000 to 150,000 clones, 65% to 85% seen once. V lost 3 bases, J lost 7 bases, and 2 bases stayed unmatched. Germline CDR1 LGHNT, CDR2 FRNRAP. The CDR3 totals 14 residues. Material for sequencing was PBMCs or T cells enriched from blood (not recorded which). The chain has TRBV12-5 and TRBJ1-5; 11 bases align to TRBD1. This TCR derives from a woman aged 45-59 years who had been exposed to COVID-19. The CDR3 bases are TGTGCTAGTGGTTTAGGACAGGGGGCGCAGCCCCAGCATTTT. Its protein is CASGLGQGAQPQHF.